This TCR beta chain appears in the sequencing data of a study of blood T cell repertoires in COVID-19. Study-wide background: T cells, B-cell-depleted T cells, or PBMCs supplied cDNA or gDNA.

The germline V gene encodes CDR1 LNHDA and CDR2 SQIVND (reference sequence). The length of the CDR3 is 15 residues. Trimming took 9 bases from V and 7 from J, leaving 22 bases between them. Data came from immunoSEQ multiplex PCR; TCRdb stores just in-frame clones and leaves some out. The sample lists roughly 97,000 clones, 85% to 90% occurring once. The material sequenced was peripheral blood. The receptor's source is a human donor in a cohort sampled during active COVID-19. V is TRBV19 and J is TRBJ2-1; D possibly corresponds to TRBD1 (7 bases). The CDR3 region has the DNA TGTGCCAGGAGAGCCGGGACTGAGGACAGGAATGAGCAGTTCTTC. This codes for CARRAGTEDRNEQFF.